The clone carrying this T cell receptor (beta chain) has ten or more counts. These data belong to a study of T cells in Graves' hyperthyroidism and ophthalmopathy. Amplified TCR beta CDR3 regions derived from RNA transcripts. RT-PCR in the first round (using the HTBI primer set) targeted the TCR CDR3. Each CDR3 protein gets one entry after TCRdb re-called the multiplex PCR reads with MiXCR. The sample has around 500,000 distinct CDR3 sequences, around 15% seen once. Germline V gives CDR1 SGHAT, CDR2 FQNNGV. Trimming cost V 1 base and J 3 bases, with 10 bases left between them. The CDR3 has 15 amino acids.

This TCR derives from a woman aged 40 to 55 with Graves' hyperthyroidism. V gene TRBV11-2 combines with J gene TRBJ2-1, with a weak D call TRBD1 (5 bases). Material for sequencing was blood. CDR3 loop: CASSLGQTRYNEQFF. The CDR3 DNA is TGTGCCAGCAGCTTAGGACAGACTCGCTACAATGAGCAGTTCTTC.